Sequencing of this TCR beta chain was carried out in a study of blood T cell repertoires in COVID-19 (dated by TCRdb to about 2020). Some background on the complete study: The collaborator samples originated in the United States, Italy and Spain and spanned the acute and convalescent phases of COVID-19. The repertoires were released in a freely available public database meant as a resource for research on the immune response to SARS-CoV-2. Subjects who had been exposed to COVID-19, were actively infected with it, or had recovered from it provided the deeply sampled blood TCRbeta repertoires that made up the dataset. Nearly every sample came with metadata listing a de-identified subject ID, COVID-19 status, age in years and sex. Where available, HLA class I and class II types were obtained from metadata supplied by the sample provider rather than from assay-based typing. The prospective study material was composed of cDNA or gDNA derived from T cells, B-cell-depleted T cells, or PBMCs. The samples were drawn from two sources: the first 160 participants of the ongoing ImmuneRACE study, and fewer than 1,500 subjects contributed by 6 global collaborators.

Of note for this clone: Its cognate antigen has yet to be identified. Per-nucleotide qualities are absent, and no much larger clonotype sits a single base away.

Clipping removes 10 bases from V and 7 bases from J, with 13 as the unmatched junction base count. As encoded in the germline V gene, CDR1 is MNHEY while CDR2 is SVGAGI. The CDR3 numbers 14 residues from cysteine through phenylalanine. CDR3 DNA is the only sequence kept; it has 42 bases, read in frame from the first base. In Seattle, one collaborating source enrolled patients while the infection was active and tracked those patients longitudinally over the course of disease. The collaborating institutions used their own protocols to collect whole blood in K2EDTA tubes. For TCRbeta analysis, collaborators shipped samples in one of three forms: frozen whole blood, isolated PBMCs, or DNA extracted from either of those sample types. What the study reported, not specific to this receptor: The quantity of clinical and demographic metadata differed by source and by participant and was supplied without curation.

TCRbeta CDR3 regions were amplified from genomic DNA by means of the immunoSEQ Assay, a bias-controlled multiplex PCR. For the original study's pipeline: Nucleated cell counts per sample were estimated from amplification of reference gene primers within the assay. Sequence reads were collapsed and filtered to measure the absolute abundance of every unique TCRbeta CDR3 rearrangement. For each sample, productive Simpson clonality was calculated as the square root of Simpson's diversity index over productive rearrangements. TCRdb obtained this table from immuneACCESS and retained in-frame rearrangements with V and J assigned. These tables miss some clones; where compared with another copy, unresolved V genes account for less than half of the shortfall, and the remainder is unexplained. For V, J and clone size, that table is used; D and trimming come from the DNA. The sample contains roughly 250,000 clones, around 81% of them found a single time. Jointly, the top ten make up around a sixth of the sample.

The sequenced sample consisted of peripheral blood. The source is a person aged 65 to 85 with COVID-19, enrolled during active disease. The sequence is built from TRBV6-5 and TRBJ1-2; 9 middle bases align to TRBD1. The CDR3 has the sequence CATRGDRVFAGYTF. The DNA reads as follows: TGTGCCACCCGCGGGGACAGGGTTTTTGCTGGCTACACCTTC.